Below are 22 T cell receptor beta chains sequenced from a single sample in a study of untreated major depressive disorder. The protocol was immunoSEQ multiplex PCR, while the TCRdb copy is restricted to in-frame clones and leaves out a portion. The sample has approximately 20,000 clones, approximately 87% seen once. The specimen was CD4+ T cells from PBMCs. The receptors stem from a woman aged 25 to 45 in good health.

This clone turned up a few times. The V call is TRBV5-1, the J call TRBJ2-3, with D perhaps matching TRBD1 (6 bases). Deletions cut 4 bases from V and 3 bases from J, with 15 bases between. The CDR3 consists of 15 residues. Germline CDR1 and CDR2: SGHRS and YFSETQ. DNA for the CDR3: TGCGCCAGCAGCATGGTCGAAGGGGGTACAGATACGCAGTATTTT. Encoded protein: CASSMVEGGTDTQYF.

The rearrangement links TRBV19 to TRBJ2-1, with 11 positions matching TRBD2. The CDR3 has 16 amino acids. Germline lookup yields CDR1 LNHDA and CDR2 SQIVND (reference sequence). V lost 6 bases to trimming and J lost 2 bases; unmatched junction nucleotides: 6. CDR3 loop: CASRTIAGGPYNEQFF. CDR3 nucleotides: TGTGCCAGTAGGACAATAGCGGGAGGGCCCTACAATGAGCAGTTCTTC.

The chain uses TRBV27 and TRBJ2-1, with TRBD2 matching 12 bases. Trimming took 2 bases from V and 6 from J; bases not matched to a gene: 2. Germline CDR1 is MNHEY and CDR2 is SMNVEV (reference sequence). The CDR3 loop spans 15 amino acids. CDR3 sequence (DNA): TGTGCCAGCAGTTTAGGACTAGCGGGGATCAATGAGCAGTTCTTC. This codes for CASSLGLAGINEQFF.

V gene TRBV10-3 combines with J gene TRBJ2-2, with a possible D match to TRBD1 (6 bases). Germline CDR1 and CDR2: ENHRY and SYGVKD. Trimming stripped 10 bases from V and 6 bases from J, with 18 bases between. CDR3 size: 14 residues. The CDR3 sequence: CATLDSDRAGELFF. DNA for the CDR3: TGTGCCACCTTGGACAGTGATAGGGCCGGGGAGCTGTTTTTT.

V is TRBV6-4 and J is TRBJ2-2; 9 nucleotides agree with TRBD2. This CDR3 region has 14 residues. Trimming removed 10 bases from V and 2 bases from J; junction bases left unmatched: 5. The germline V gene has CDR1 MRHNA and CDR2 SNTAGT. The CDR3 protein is CATRLAANTGELFF. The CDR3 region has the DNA TGTGCCACCCGACTAGCGGCAAACACCGGGGAGCTGTTTTTT.

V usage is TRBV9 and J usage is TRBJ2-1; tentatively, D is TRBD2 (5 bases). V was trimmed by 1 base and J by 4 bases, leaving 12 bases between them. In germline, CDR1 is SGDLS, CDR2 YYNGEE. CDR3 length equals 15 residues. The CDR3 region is CASSVSPGIYNEQFF. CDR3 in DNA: TGTGCCAGCAGCGTAAGCCCGGGGATTTACAATGAGCAGTTCTTC.

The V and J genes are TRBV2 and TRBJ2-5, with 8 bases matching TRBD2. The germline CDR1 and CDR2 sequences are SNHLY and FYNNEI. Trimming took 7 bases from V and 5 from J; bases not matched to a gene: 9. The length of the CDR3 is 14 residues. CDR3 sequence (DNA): TGTGCCAGCACACTCCAGCGGGAGCTCGAGACCCAGTACTTC. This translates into CASTLQRELETQYF.

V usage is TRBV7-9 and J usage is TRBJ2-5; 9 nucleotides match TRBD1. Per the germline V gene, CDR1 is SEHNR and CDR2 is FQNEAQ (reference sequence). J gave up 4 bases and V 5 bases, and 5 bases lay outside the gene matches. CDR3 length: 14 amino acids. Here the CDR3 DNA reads TGTGCCAGCAGCCGGACAGGGGACAGAGAGACCCAGTACTTC. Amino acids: CASSRTGDRETQYF. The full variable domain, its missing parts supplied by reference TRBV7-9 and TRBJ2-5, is DTGVSQNPRHKITKRGQNVTFRCDPISEHNRLYWYRQTLGQGPEFLTYFQNEAQLEKSRLLSDRFSAERPKGSFSTLEIQRTEQGDSAMYLCASSRTGDRETQYFGPGTRLLVL.

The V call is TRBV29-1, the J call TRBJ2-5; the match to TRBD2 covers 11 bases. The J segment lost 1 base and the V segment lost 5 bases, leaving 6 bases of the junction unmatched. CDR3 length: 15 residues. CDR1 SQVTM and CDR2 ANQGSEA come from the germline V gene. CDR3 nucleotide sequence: TGCAGCGTTCGGACTAGCGGGTTGATCCAAGAGACCCAGTACTTC. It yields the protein CSVRTSGLIQETQYF.

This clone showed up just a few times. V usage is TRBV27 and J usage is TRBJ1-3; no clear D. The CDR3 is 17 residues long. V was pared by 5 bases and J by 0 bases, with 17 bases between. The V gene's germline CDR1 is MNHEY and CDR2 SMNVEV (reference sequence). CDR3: CASSPSVVRSSGNTIYF. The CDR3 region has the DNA TGTGCCAGCAGTCCCTCCGTCGTGAGGTCCTCTGGAAACACCATATATTTT.

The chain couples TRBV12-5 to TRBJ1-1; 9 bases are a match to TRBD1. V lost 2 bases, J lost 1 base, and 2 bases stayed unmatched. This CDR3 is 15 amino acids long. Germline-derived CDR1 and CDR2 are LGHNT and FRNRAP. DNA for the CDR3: TGTGCTAGTGGTTTGAGGGACAGGGCGAACACTGAAGCTTTCTTT. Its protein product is CASGLRDRANTEAFF.

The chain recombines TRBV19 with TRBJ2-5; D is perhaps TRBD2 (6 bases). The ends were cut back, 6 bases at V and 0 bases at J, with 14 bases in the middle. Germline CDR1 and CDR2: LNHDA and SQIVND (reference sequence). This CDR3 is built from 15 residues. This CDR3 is CASRMSGLYQETQYF. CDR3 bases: TGTGCCAGTAGAATGAGCGGGTTGTACCAAGAGACCCAGTACTTC.

The CDR3 loop is CASNGDLAHYEQYF. The CDR3 DNA reads TGTGCCAGCAACGGGGATCTGGCTCACTACGAGCAGTACTTC. The V gene is TRBV6-1, the J gene TRBJ2-7; D possibly corresponds to TRBD2 (5 bases). Germline V lookup: CDR1 MNHNS, CDR2 SASEGT. The CDR3 extends over 14 amino acids. Trimming cost V 7 bases and J 3 bases, with 16 bases left between them.

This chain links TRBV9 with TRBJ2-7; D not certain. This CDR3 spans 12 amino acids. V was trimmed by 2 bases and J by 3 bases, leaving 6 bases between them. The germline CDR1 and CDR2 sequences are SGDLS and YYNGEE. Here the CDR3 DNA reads TGTGCCAGCAGCGTTTACAGCTACGAGCAGTACTTC. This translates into CASSVYSYEQYF. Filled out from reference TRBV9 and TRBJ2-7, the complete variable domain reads DSGVTQTPKHLITATGQRVTLRCSPRSGDLSVYWYQQSLDQGLQFLIQYYNGEERAKGNILERFSAQQFPDLHSELNLSSLELGDSALYFCASSVYSYEQYFGPGTRLTVT.

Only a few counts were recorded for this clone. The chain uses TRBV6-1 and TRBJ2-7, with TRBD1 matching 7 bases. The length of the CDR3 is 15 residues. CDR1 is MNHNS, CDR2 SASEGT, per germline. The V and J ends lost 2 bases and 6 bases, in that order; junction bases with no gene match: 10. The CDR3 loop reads CASSERDREVSEQYF. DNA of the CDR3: TGTGCCAGCAGTGAAAGAGACAGGGAAGTTAGCGAGCAGTACTTC.

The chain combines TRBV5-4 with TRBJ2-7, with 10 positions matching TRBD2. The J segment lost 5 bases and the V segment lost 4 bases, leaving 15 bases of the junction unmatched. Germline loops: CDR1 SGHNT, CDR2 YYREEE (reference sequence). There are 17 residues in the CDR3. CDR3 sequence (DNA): TGTGCCAGCAGCCTGGGGGGTCCTAGCGGGAGCGTGAACGAGCAGTACTTC. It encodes CASSLGGPSGSVNEQYF. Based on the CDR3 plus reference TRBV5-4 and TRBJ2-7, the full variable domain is ETGVTQSPTHLIKTRGQQVTLRCSSQSGHNTVSWYQQALGQGPQFIFQYYREEENGRGNFPPRFSGLQFPNYSSELNVNALELDDSALYLCASSLGGPSGSVNEQYFGPGTRLTVT.

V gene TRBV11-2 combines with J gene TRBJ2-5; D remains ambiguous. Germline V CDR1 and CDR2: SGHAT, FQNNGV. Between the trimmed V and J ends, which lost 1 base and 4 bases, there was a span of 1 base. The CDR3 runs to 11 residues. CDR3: CASSLGETQYF. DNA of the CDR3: TGTGCCAGCAGCTTAGGAGAGACCCAGTACTTC.

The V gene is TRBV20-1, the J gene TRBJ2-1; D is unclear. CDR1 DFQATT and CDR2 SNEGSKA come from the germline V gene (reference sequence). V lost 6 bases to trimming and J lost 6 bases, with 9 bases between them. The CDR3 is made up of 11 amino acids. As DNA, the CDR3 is TGCAGTGCGGTCCCTGGCAATGAGCAGTTCTTC. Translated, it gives CSAVPGNEQFF.

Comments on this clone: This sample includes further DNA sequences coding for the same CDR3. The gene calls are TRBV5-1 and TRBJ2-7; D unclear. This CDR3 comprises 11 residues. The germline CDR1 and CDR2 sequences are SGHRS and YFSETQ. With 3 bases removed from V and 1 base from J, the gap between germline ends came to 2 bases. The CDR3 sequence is CASSSSYEQYF. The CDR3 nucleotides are TGCGCCAGCAGCTCTTCCTACGAGCAGTACTTC.

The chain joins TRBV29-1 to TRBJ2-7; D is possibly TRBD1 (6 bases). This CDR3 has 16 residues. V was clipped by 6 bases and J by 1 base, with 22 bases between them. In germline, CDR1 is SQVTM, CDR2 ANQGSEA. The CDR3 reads CSVSSLRGARSYEQYF. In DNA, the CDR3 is TGCAGCGTCAGTTCCCTCAGGGGCGCGAGGTCCTACGAGCAGTACTTC.

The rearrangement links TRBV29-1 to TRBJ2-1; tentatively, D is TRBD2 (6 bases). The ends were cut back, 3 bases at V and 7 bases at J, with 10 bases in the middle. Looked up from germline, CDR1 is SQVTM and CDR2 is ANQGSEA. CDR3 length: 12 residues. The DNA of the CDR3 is TGCAGCGTTGACGGGGGACGGAATGAGCAGTTCTTC. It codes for CSVDGGRNEQFF.

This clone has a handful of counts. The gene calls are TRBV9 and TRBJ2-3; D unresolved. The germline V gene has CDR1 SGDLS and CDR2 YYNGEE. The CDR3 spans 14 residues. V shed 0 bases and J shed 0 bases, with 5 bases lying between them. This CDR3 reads CASSVVPSTDTQYF. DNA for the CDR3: TGTGCCAGCAGCGTAGTCCCCAGCACAGATACGCAGTATTTT.